This T cell receptor beta chain was identified in a study of T cells after yellow fever vaccination. This clonotype appeared a few times. A 5'RACE template-switching step, the method used to make TCR cDNA, added a universal primer site and UMIs. TCRdb called the 5' RACE reads again in MiXCR, with one record for every CDR3 protein. This sample carries approximately 600,000 distinct CDR3 sequences, 12% of them seen once, and the ten largest clones take under 15%. Per the germline V gene, CDR1 is DFQATT and CDR2 is SNEGSKA (reference sequence). After removal of 2 bases from V and 2 bases from J, the junction contained 5 bases not matched to a gene. CDR3 length: 15 residues.

The sample was PBMCs, taken on the day of the yellow fever booster vaccination. This sequence joins TRBV20-1 and TRBJ2-7, with 11 bases identical to TRBD2. The source is a young man who received the YFV17D yellow fever vaccine. The CDR3 loop is CSARHLAGGPYEQYF. CDR3 nucleotides: TGCAGTGCTAGACATCTAGCGGGAGGACCCTACGAGCAGTACTTC.